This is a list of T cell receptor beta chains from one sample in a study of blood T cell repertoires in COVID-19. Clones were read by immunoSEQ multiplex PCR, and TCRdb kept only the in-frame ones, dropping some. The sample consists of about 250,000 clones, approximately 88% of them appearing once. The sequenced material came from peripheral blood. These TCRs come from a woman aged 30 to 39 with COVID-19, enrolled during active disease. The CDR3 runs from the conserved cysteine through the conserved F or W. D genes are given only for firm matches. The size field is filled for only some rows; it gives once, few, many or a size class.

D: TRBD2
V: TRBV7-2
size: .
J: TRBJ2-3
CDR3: CASSLAGLAGVTDTQYF
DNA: TGTGCCAGCAGCTTAGCGGGACTAGCGGGAGTCACAGATACGCAGTATTTT

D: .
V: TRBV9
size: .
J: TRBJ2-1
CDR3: CASSGGIGEQFF
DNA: TGTGCCAGCAGCGGAGGGATCGGGGAGCAGTTCTTC

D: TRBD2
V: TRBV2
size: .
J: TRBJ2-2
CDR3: CASSVRERNTGELFF
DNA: TGTGCCAGCAGTGTGCGGGAGAGGAACACCGGGGAGCTGTTTTTT

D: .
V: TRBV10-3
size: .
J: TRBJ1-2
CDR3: CAISGGGELNGYTF
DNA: TGTGCCATCAGTGGAGGGGGGGAATTGAATGGCTACACCTTC

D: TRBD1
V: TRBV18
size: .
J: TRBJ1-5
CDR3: CASSPTGGSQPQHF
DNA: TGTGCCAGCTCTCCCACAGGGGGAAGTCAGCCCCAGCATTTT

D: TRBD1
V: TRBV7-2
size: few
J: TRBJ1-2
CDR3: CASSERQGEGYGYTF
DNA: TGTGCCAGCAGCGAGCGACAGGGGGAAGGTTATGGCTACACCTTC

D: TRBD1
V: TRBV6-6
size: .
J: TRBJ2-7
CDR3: CASSYSSTGSNYEQYF
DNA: TGTGCCAGCAGTTACTCCTCGACAGGGAGTAACTACGAGCAGTACTTC

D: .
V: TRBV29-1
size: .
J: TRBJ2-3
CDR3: CSACVTVGTDTQYF
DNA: TGCAGCGCTTGCGTGACTGTGGGCACAGATACGCAGTATTTT

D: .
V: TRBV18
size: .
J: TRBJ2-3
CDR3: CASSPSFRREAGTQYF
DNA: TGTGCCAGCTCACCATCCTTTCGTAGGGAGGCGGGTACGCAGTATTTT

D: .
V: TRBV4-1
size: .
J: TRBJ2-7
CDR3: CASSQVGTQYEQYF
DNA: TGCGCCAGCAGCCAAGTGGGCACCCAATACGAGCAGTACTTC

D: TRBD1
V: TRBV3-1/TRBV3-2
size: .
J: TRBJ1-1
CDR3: CASSHPGTGANTEAFF
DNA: TGTGCCAGCAGCCATCCCGGGACAGGGGCGAACACTGAAGCTTTCTTT

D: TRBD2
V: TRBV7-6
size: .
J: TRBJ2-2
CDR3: CAISGTQNANTGELFF
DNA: TGTGCCATAAGCGGGACGCAAAACGCGAACACCGGGGAGCTGTTTTTT

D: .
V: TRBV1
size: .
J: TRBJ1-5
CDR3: CTSNACGGPANQPQHF
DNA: TGCACCAGCAACGCCTGCGGCGGCCCGGCCAATCAGCCCCAGCATTTT

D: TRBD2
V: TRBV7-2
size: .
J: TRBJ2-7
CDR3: CASSLNGLAGVYEQYF
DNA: TGTGCCAGCAGCTTAAACGGACTAGCGGGGGTCTACGAGCAGTACTTC

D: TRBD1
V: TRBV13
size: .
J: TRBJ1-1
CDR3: CASSDRTGSTEAFF
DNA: TGTGCCAGCAGCGACCGGACAGGGTCCACTGAAGCTTTCTTT

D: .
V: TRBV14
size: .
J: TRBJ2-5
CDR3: CASSQDGYSGETQYF
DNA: TGTGCCAGCAGCCAAGACGGCTACAGCGGAGAGACCCAGTACTTC

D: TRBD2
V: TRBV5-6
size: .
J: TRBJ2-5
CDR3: CASSQGLVQETQYF
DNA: TGTGCCAGCAGCCAAGGACTAGTTCAAGAGACCCAGTACTTC

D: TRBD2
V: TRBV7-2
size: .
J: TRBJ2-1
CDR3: CASSLAVAGFSPTSSYNEQFF
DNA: TGTGCCAGCAGCTTAGCAGTAGCGGGGTTTTCCCCCACGAGCTCCTACAATGAGCAGTTCTTC

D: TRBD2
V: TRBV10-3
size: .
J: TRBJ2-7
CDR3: CAISGASGVAREQYF
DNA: TGTGCCATCAGTGGAGCTAGCGGGGTGGCGCGCGAGCAGTACTTC

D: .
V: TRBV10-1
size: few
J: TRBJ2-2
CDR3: CASSESTRSTNTGELFF
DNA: TGCGCCAGCAGTGAGTCGACGCGGAGTACGAACACCGGGGAGCTGTTTTTT

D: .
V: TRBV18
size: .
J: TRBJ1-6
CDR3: CASSPEEGNSPLHF
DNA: TGTGCCAGCTCACCAGAGGAGGGTAATTCACCCCTCCACTTT

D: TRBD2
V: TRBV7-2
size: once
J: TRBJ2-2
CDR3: CASSLRLAGGTITGELFF
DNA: TGTGCCAGCAGCCTCCGACTAGCGGGGGGGACCATTACCGGGGAGCTGTTTTTT

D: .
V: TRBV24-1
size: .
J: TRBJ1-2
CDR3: CATSDPRTDGYTF
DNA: TGTGCCACCAGTGATCCAAGGACTGATGGCTACACCTTC